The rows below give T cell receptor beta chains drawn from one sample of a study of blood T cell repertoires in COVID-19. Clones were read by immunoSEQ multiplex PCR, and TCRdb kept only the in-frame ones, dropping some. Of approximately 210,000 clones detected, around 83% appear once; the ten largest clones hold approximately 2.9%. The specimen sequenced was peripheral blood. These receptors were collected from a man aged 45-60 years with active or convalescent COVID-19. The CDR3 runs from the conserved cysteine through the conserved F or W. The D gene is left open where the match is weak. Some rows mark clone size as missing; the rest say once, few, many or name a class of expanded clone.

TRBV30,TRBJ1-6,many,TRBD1,TGTGCCTGGAGTGTATCGTCAGGGGGTAATCCACCCCTCCACTTT,CAWSVSSGGNPPLHF
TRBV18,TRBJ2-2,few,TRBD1,TGTGCCAGCTCAGGACAGGCGGACACCGGGGAGCTGTTTTTT,CASSGQADTGELFF
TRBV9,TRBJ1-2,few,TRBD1,TGTGCCAGCAGCGTAGGGCAGGGGGGATATGGCTACACCTTC,CASSVGQGGYGYTF
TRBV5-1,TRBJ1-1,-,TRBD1,TGCGCCAGCAGCTCAAACGCAGGGGGCTTGACTGAAGCTTTCTTT,CASSSNAGGLTEAFF
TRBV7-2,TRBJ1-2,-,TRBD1,TGTGCCAGCAGCTTGGGTAGACAGGGGGCGCGAGGCTACACCTTC,CASSLGRQGARGYTF
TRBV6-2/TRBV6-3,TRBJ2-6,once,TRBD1,TGTGCCAGCAGTTACTACCCGGGACAGGGGTCTGGGGCCAACGTCCTGACTTTC,CASSYYPGQGSGANVLTF
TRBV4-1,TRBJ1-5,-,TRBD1,TGCGCCAGCAGCCGGACATCCGGGACAGACAATCAGCCCCAGCATTTT,CASSRTSGTDNQPQHF
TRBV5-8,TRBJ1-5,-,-,TGTGCCAGCAGCCAAATTAGGACAGTAATTGAGGTCGGCCAGCCCCAGCATTTT,CASSQIRTVIEVGQPQHF
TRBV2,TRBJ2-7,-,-,TGTGCCAGCAGCCCCTTGGTAGGGGGATACGAGCAGTACTTC,CASSPLVGGYEQYF
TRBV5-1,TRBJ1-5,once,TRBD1,TGCGCCAGCAGGCACAGGGGAAGCAATCAGCCCCAGCATTTT,CASRHRGSNQPQHF
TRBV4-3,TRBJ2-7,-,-,TGCGCCAGCAGCCAAGAGTATGGGGAGGACGAGCAGTACTTC,CASSQEYGEDEQYF
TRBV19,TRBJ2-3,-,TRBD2,TGTGCCAGTATCATGCGGGGGGGCGAAGATACGCAGTATTTT,CASIMRGGEDTQYF
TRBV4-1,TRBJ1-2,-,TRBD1,TGCGCCAGCAGCCAAATTACAGGGGGCCGTGGCTACACCTTC,CASSQITGGRGYTF
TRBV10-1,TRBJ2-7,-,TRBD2,TGCGCCAGCAGTGCTGGACTAGCGGGGGCCTACGAGCAGTACTTC,CASSAGLAGAYEQYF
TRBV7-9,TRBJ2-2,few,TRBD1,TGTGCCAGCAGCCGACAGGGGTGGAACACCGGGGAGCTGTTTTTT,CASSRQGWNTGELFF
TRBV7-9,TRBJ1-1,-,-,TGTGCCAGCAGCTCAACGGCGGAGAACACTGAAGCTTTCTTT,CASSSTAENTEAFF
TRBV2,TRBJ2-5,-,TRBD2,TGTGCCAGCACGAGACTAGCGGGAGGAGAGACCCAGTACTTC,CASTRLAGGETQYF
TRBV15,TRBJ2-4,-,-,TGTGCCACCAGCTTAGAGGGAACAAGACTAGCCAAAAACATTCAGTACTTC,CATSLEGTRLAKNIQYF